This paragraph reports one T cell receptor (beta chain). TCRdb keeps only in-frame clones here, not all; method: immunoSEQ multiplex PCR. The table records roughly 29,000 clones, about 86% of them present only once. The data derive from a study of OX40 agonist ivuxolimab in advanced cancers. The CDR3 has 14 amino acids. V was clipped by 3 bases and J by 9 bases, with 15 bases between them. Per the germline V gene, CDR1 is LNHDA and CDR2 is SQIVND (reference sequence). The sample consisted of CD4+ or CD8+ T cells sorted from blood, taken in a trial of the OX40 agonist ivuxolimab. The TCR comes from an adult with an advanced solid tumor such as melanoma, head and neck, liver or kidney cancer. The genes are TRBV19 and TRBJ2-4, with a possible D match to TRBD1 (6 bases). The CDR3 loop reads CASSMSPRGPIQYF. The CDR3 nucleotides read TGTGCCAGTAGTATGAGTCCCAGGGGACCCATTCAGTACTTC.